The rows below give T cell receptor beta chains drawn from one sample of a study of blood T cell repertoires in COVID-19. TCRdb's copy holds only in-frame clones and misses some; the assay was immunoSEQ multiplex PCR. Of about 350,000 clones detected, roughly 86% appear once; the ten largest clones hold approximately 9.4%. Source material: peripheral blood. The receptor set was obtained from a man aged 25 to 45 with COVID-19, enrolled during active disease. CDR3s include the opening cysteine and the closing phenylalanine or tryptophan. Fields, in order: CDR3 DNA, CDR3 protein, J gene, clone size, V gene, D gene. D genes are given only for firm matches. Rows give clone size only sometimes, using once, few, many, or a class for an expanded clone.

DNA: TGTGCCAGCAGCCAGCTAGCGGGAAGAAGCAATGAGCAGTTCTTC
CDR3: CASSQLAGRSNEQFF
J: TRBJ2-1
size: .
V: TRBV7-3
D: TRBD2

DNA: TGTGCCAGCAGTTTAGGGACAGGGGGAAGGGAGACCCAGTACTTC
CDR3: CASSLGTGGRETQYF
J: TRBJ2-5
size: .
V: TRBV27
D: TRBD1

DNA: TGTGCCAGCAGTTACTCGACAGGGCTATCTTACGAGCAGTACTTC
CDR3: CASSYSTGLSYEQYF
J: TRBJ2-7
size: .
V: TRBV6-5
D: TRBD1

DNA: TGTGCCAGCTCTCTGGACAGTTCCCTCTATAATTCACCCCTCCACTTT
CDR3: CASSLDSSLYNSPLHF
J: TRBJ1-6
size: .
V: TRBV18
D: .

DNA: TGTGCCAGTAGTCCTAGCGGGGGGGCGCCCTACAATGAGCAGTTCTTC
CDR3: CASSPSGGAPYNEQFF
J: TRBJ2-1
size: .
V: TRBV19
D: TRBD2

DNA: TGTGCCAGTACCACATTAGCGGGTCGCGGGGAGCTGTTTTTT
CDR3: CASTTLAGRGELFF
J: TRBJ2-2
size: .
V: TRBV19
D: TRBD2

DNA: TGTGCCATCAGTGAGAAGGAGGACTCCTACAATGAGCAGTTCTTC
CDR3: CAISEKEDSYNEQFF
J: TRBJ2-1
size: .
V: TRBV10-3
D: .

DNA: TGTGCCAGTATCCTAAGCGTCGGGAGGGGGGACACTGAAGCTTTCTTT
CDR3: CASILSVGRGDTEAFF
J: TRBJ1-1
size: few
V: TRBV19
D: .

DNA: TGTGCCAGCAGCTTTGGGGAGTACGAGCAGTACTTC
CDR3: CASSFGEYEQYF
J: TRBJ2-7
size: once
V: TRBV7-2
D: .

DNA: TGTGCCAGCTCACCAACAGGGAAAAGGACCTACGAGCAGTACTTC
CDR3: CASSPTGKRTYEQYF
J: TRBJ2-7
size: .
V: TRBV18
D: .

DNA: TGCAGCGTGTTACCCGGGACAGAAGGCTACACCTTC
CDR3: CSVLPGTEGYTF
J: TRBJ1-2
size: .
V: TRBV29-1
D: TRBD1

DNA: TGTGCCAGCAGTTTAAGGACAGGAATAGATGAGCAGTACTTC
CDR3: CASSLRTGIDEQYF
J: TRBJ2-7
size: few
V: TRBV28
D: TRBD1

DNA: TGTGCCAGCAGTTTGGAGGGAGGGAATGGCTACACCTTC
CDR3: CASSLEGGNGYTF
J: TRBJ1-2
size: .
V: TRBV28
D: .

DNA: TGTGCCAGCAGCCCAACGGGGAGGCTTGACTCTGGGGCCAACGTCCTGACTTTC
CDR3: CASSPTGRLDSGANVLTF
J: TRBJ2-6
size: few
V: TRBV27
D: .

DNA: TGTGCCAGCAGCCCCCAGCTGGGGGGACCCTACGAGCAGTACTTC
CDR3: CASSPQLGGPYEQYF
J: TRBJ2-7
size: .
V: TRBV11-2
D: .

DNA: TGTGCCAGCAGTTTTACCACAGGGGCGAGCTATGGCTACACCTTC
CDR3: CASSFTTGASYGYTF
J: TRBJ1-2
size: .
V: TRBV2
D: TRBD1

DNA: TGTGCCAGCAGATCCTCCTCTGGGGCCAACGTCCTGACTTTC
CDR3: CASRSSSGANVLTF
J: TRBJ2-6
size: .
V: TRBV25-1
D: .

DNA: TGTGCCAGCAGTGAAGGGGGGCTGACTGAAGCTTTCTTT
CDR3: CASSEGGLTEAFF
J: TRBJ1-1
size: .
V: TRBV2
D: .

DNA: TGCGCCAGCAGCTTGGCCCCGGACAGAGTAATTCTCGATAGCTCCTACGAGCAGTACTTC
CDR3: CASSLAPDRVILDSSYEQYF
J: TRBJ2-7
size: .
V: TRBV5-1
D: .

DNA: TGTGCCAGCAGGGTGACAGGGGTAAACACTGAAGCTTTCTTT
CDR3: CASRVTGVNTEAFF
J: TRBJ1-1
size: .
V: TRBV2
D: TRBD1

DNA: TGCGCCAGCAGCCAAGATTCGAGACAGGGGGTCGCGCAGTACTTC
CDR3: CASSQDSRQGVAQYF
J: TRBJ2-7
size: .
V: TRBV4-3
D: TRBD1

DNA: TGTGCCAGCAGCTACCGTAAGGGACTAGCGGCCAATGAGCAGTTCTTC
CDR3: CASSYRKGLAANEQFF
J: TRBJ2-1
size: .
V: TRBV13
D: TRBD2

DNA: TGTGCCAGCAGCCCCGGGACAGGGGGAGAGACCCAGTACTTC
CDR3: CASSPGTGGETQYF
J: TRBJ2-5
size: .
V: TRBV2
D: TRBD1

DNA: TGTGCCAGCACCCAGGACACGAATCAGCCCCAGCATTTT
CDR3: CASTQDTNQPQHF
J: TRBJ1-5
size: once
V: TRBV2
D: .

DNA: TGTGCCAGCTCACTCCAGGGGGGTGAGCAGTTCTTC
CDR3: CASSLQGGEQFF
J: TRBJ2-1
size: .
V: TRBV18
D: .

DNA: TGTGCCAGCAGCTCGACCCGGACTAGCGGGGGGAGCACAGATACGCAGTATTTT
CDR3: CASSSTRTSGGSTDTQYF
J: TRBJ2-3
size: .
V: TRBV13
D: TRBD2

DNA: TGTGCCAGCAGTGCCCGGAGGGCCCAGAGCACCGGGGAGCTGTTTTTT
CDR3: CASSARRAQSTGELFF
J: TRBJ2-2
size: .
V: TRBV13
D: .

DNA: TGTGCCAGCAGCTTAGGGGAGCTCTATGGCTACACCTTC
CDR3: CASSLGELYGYTF
J: TRBJ1-2
size: .
V: TRBV7-2
D: .

DNA: TGTGCCAGCAGACAGGGGCCCTCTGGAAACACCATATATTTT
CDR3: CASRQGPSGNTIYF
J: TRBJ1-3
size: .
V: TRBV7-2
D: TRBD1

DNA: TGTGCCAGCAGCTCTTTTGACAGGGGCAAGACTGAAGCTTTCTTT
CDR3: CASSSFDRGKTEAFF
J: TRBJ1-1
size: .
V: TRBV5-4
D: TRBD1

DNA: TGTGCCAGCAGAAGACATTCTCAGCTGTTTTTT
CDR3: CASRRHSQLFF
J: TRBJ2-2
size: once
V: TRBV6-5
D: .

DNA: TGTGCCAATCCTACAGGGGACTCCTACAATGAGCAGTTCTTC
CDR3: CANPTGDSYNEQFF
J: TRBJ2-1
size: .
V: TRBV7-9
D: TRBD1

DNA: TGTGCCAGCAGCGCGGGGACTAGAGAAGGCTACACCTTC
CDR3: CASSAGTREGYTF
J: TRBJ1-2
size: .
V: TRBV7-3
D: .

DNA: TGCGCCAGCAGCCAAGAGCTTGGGACTAGAGGGAGCGAGCAGTACTTC
CDR3: CASSQELGTRGSEQYF
J: TRBJ2-7
size: .
V: TRBV4-3
D: TRBD2

DNA: TGTGCCAGCAGTTACAGAGGAGGAAATGAAAAACTGTTTTTT
CDR3: CASSYRGGNEKLFF
J: TRBJ1-4
size: few
V: TRBV6-5
D: .

DNA: TGTGCCAGCACTCTAGGGGCAGGGGGGCAGCCCCAGCATTTT
CDR3: CASTLGAGGQPQHF
J: TRBJ1-5
size: .
V: TRBV7-8
D: TRBD1

DNA: TGTGCCAGCAGCTTGTATACAGGATCCCGGACTGAAGCTTTCTTT
CDR3: CASSLYTGSRTEAFF
J: TRBJ1-1
size: .
V: TRBV5-5
D: .

DNA: TGTGCCAGCAGTTATCTTAGCGGGAGGGCCAGTATTAAGAATGAGCAGTTCTTC
CDR3: CASSYLSGRASIKNEQFF
J: TRBJ2-1
size: .
V: TRBV6-2/TRBV6-3
D: TRBD2

DNA: TGCGCCAGCAGCGCGGGGACAGGGGGTTCCTACGAGCAGTACTTC
CDR3: CASSAGTGGSYEQYF
J: TRBJ2-7
size: .
V: TRBV5-1
D: TRBD1

DNA: TGTGCCAGCAGCTTAGTCGGGAATAAAGAGACCCAGTACTTC
CDR3: CASSLVGNKETQYF
J: TRBJ2-5
size: .
V: TRBV11-3
D: .